This T cell receptor (beta chain) was found in a study of T cell changes during pregnancy in multiple sclerosis. CDR1 KGHSH and CDR2 LQKENI come from the germline V gene. Trimming stripped 4 bases from V and 7 bases from J, with 14 bases between. The CDR3 sequence is 13 residues long. Using immunoSEQ multiplex PCR, the repertoire was profiled, and TCRdb retains in-frame clones only, with some absent. This sample has 55,000 or so clones; about 87% occur once, and the top ten carry 0.45% to 0.65%. This chain uses TRBV18 with TRBJ2-7; D gene unclear. This receptor was identified in a female donor with multiple sclerosis, enrolled in a pregnancy study. The specimen comprised CD4+ T cells from peripheral blood mononuclear cells, sampled in the first trimester of pregnancy. This CDR3 is CASSRLSNGEQYF. In DNA form, the CDR3 reads TGTGCCAGCTCACGTTTATCAAACGGGGAGCAGTACTTC. The complete variable domain, with remaining parts taken from reference TRBV18 and TRBJ2-7, reads NAGVMQNPRHLVRRRGQEARLRCSPMKGHSHVYWYRQLPEEGLKFMVYLQKENIIDESGMPKERFSAEFPKEGPSILRIQQVVRGDSAAYFCASSRLSNGEQYFGPGTRLTVT.